The source of this T cell receptor beta chain is a study of T cell responses to AZD1222 COVID-19 vaccine. General observations from the study: As reported, nearly half of all spike-specific TCRs target variant regions that are unmutated. Without day 14 samples, only post-peak T cell repertoires were studied. Baseline serostatus was positive in only six or seven AZD1222 recipients.

Produced via immunoSEQ multiplex PCR; TCRdb's table is partial and in-frame only. The listing records under 150,000 clones. This CDR3 has 13 amino acids. Germline V gene lookup returns CDR1 KGHSH and CDR2 LQKENI. Trimming took 1 base from V and 8 from J, leaving 11 bases between them. As regards this clone: Its specificity is unknown.

The sequencing input was peripheral blood. The chain has TRBV18 and TRBJ1-2; no clear D gene. This clonotype was sampled from an adult in good health. CDR3 in amino acids: CASSPRGELGYTF. The CDR3 DNA is TGTGCCAGCTCACCACGGGGAGAACTGGGCTACACCTTC.